The sequence of this T cell receptor beta chain was determined in a study of blood T cells in healthy people across ages. The ends lost 0 bases at V and 5 bases at J; junction bases unmatched: 4. This CDR3 has 15 residues. Looked up from germline, CDR1 is SGHTA and CDR2 is FQGNSA. Next came a second PCR, run for about 7 to 11 cycles, which used a sample-barcoded 5' primer along with a J-beta primer mix. Each CDR3 protein gets one entry after TCRdb re-called the 5' RACE reads with MiXCR. This table holds about 620,000 distinct CDR3 sequences, more than 45% found once. Sequences were obtained from blood. The chain links TRBV7-2 to TRBJ2-5, with TRBD2 identical over 9 bases. The TCR comes from an elderly woman in good health. The CDR3 bases are TGTGCCAGCAGCTTAGCTAGCGGGAGCTTCGAGACCCAGTACTTC. Translation: CASSLASGSFETQYF.